This TCR beta chain was documented in a study of cytomegalovirus exposure and HLA in healthy donors. Study background: Samples from HLA-typed donors yielded approximately 88 million unique TCRs in an early data release.

Study-wide results and limits: For most TCR sequences rarity was the rule, although some public TCRs occurred in many donors.

This clone was seen more than once but under ten times. Its specificity is not known. V was shortened by 2 bases and J by 5 bases, with 12 bases between the two germline ends. Per the germline V gene, CDR1 is MNHEY and CDR2 is SMNVEV (reference sequence). This CDR3 is built from 14 residues. The PCR made use of 60 Vbeta and 13 Jbeta primers. Clones were read by immunoSEQ multiplex PCR, and TCRdb kept only the in-frame ones, dropping some. Of approximately 180,000 clones listed, 60% to 85% are singletons. The chain employs TRBV27 and TRBJ1-1, with TRBD1 as a possible D gene (6 bases). Sequenced sample: PBMCs. The sequence derives from a woman aged 35 to 49 in good health and CMV-seronegative. The CDR3 here is CASSLKGGGTEAFF. CDR3 nucleotides: TGTGCCAGCAGTTTAAAAGGGGGGGGGACTGAAGCTTTCTTT.